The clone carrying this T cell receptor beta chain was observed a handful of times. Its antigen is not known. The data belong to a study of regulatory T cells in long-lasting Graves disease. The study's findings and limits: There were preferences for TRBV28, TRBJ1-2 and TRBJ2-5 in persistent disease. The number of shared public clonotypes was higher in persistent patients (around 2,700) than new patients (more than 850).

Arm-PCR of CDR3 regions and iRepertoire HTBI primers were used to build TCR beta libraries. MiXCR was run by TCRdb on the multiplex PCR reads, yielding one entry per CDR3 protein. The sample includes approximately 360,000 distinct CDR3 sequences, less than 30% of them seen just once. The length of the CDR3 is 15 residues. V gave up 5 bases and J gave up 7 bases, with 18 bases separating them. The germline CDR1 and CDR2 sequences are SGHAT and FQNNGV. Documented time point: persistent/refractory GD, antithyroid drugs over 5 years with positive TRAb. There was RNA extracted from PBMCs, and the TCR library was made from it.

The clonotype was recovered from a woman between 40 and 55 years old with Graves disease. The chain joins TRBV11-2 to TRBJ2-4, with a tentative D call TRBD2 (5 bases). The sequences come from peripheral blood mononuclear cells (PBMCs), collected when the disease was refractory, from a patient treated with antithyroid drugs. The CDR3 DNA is TGTGCCAGCAGCATTAATCTCAGGACTGTCAACATTCAGTACTTC. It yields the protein CASSINLRTVNIQYF.